The 8 T cell receptor beta chains below come from one sample, sequenced in a study of cytomegalovirus exposure and HLA in healthy donors listed by TCRdb under 2017. The library came from the immunoSEQ multiplex PCR assay. For the multiplex PCR, a mixture combining 60 forward primers for TCR Vbeta segments and 13 reverse primers for TCR Jbeta segments was used. TCRdb provides this immuneACCESS table in a form limited to in-frame rearrangements. Some clones are lacking; in checked studies, under half of them reflect an unresolved V gene, and why the rest are absent is not known. The sample's table lists a count of 150,000 to 250,000 clones. The top ten hold less than 0.9% of the sample. Input material: PBMCs. These receptors all stem from a boy between 10 and 17 years old in good health and CMV-seronegative.

This chain uses TRBV6-1 with TRBJ2-2; no firm D call. From germline, CDR1 is MNHNS and CDR2 SASEGT. The ends were cut back, 4 bases at V and 1 base at J, with 13 bases in the middle. The CDR3 covers 16 residues. The CDR3 protein is CASSVQSLLNTGELFF. In nucleotides, the CDR3 is TGTGCCAGCAGTGTTCAGTCCCTCCTGAACACCGGGGAGCTGTTTTTT.

The chain links TRBV2 to TRBJ2-4; D possibly corresponds to TRBD1 (6 bases). Per the germline V gene, CDR1 is SNHLY and CDR2 is FYNNEI. The CDR3 extends over 18 amino acids. Trimming cost V 4 bases and J 15 bases, with 34 bases left between them. The CDR3 region has the DNA TGTGCCAGCAGTGCGTATCTGGGGGCAACCGGAGGTTCCGAATTTCCGTACTTC. Amino acids: CASSAYLGATGGSEFPYF.

The chain combines TRBV9 with TRBJ1-3; possibly TRBD1 for D (5 bases). Trimming left V 4 bases short and J 0 bases short, with 14 bases between. This CDR3 region has 16 residues. Germline V gene sequence: CDR1 SGDLS, CDR2 YYNGEE. CDR3 region: CASSISSGDSGNTIYF. The DNA of the CDR3 is TGTGCCAGCAGCATAAGTTCGGGGGACTCTGGAAACACCATATATTTT.

The chain recombines TRBV25-1 with TRBJ2-3; 8 bases are shared with TRBD2. J gave up 4 bases and V 2 bases, and 8 bases lay outside the gene matches. The CDR3 is made up of 16 amino acids. Germline CDR1 and CDR2: MGHDK and SYGVNS. CDR3 loop: CASSEIRGGLADTQYF. CDR3 bases: TGTGCCAGCAGTGAAATTCGGGGGGGCCTTGCAGATACGCAGTATTTT.

The rearrangement uses TRBV6-5 and TRBJ2-1, with 8 bases matching TRBD2. Trimming at V came to 3 bases and at J to 5 bases, leaving 3 bases not matched to a gene. CDR3 length equals 14 residues. Germline-derived CDR1 and CDR2 are MNHEY and SVGAGI. The CDR3 loop reads CASSYSGGDNEQFF. DNA for the CDR3: TGTGCCAGCAGTTATTCCGGGGGGGACAATGAGCAGTTCTTC.

This chain uses TRBV6-5 with TRBJ2-5; tentatively, D is TRBD1 (6 bases). Germline V gene data show CDR1 as MNHEY and CDR2 as SVGAGI. Trimming removed 4 bases from V and 4 bases from J, with 19 bases in between. The CDR3 sequence is 16 residues long. The CDR3 loop reads CASSSYSGAVSETQYF. The DNA for the CDR3 is TGTGCCAGCAGTTCCTACTCAGGGGCGGTTTCAGAGACCCAGTACTTC.

The chain carries TRBV7-9 and TRBJ1-3, with D perhaps TRBD1 (6 bases). Germline values: CDR1 SEHNR, CDR2 FQNEAQ (reference sequence). With 4 bases removed from V and 0 bases from J, the gap between germline ends came to 16 bases. There are 17 residues in the CDR3. The DNA of the CDR3 is TGTGCCAGCAGCTCAAGTGCGAACAGGGTCTCTGGAAACACCATATATTTT. It codes for CASSSSANRVSGNTIYF.

This sequence joins TRBV27 and TRBJ1-4; TRBD1 matches at 8 bases. Germline trimming cut 4 bases from V and 6 bases from J; bases unmatched to any gene: 7. The length of the CDR3 is 15 residues. In germline, CDR1 is MNHEY, CDR2 SMNVEV (reference sequence). The CDR3 region is CASSSSGGGHEKLFF. Written as DNA, the CDR3 is TGTGCCAGCAGTTCATCAGGGGGCGGTCATGAAAAACTGTTTTTT. The whole variable domain, filled in from reference TRBV27 and TRBJ1-4, reads EAQVTQNPRYLITVTGKKLTVTCSQNMNHEYMSWYRQDPGLGLRQIYYSMNVEVTDKGDVPEGYKVSRKEKRNFPLILESPSPNQTSLYFCASSSSGGGHEKLFFGSGTQLSVL.